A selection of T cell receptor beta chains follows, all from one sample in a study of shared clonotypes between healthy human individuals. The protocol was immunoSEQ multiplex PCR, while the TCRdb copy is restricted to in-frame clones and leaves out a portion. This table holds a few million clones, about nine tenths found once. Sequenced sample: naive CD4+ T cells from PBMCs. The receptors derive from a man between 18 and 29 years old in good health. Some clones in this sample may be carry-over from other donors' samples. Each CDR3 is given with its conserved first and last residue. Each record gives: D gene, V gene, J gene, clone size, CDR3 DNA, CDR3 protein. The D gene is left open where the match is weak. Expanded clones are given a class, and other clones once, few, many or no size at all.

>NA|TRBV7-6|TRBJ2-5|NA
TGTGCCAGCAGCTTAGAGTTGGGGCAAGAGACCCAGTACTTC
CASSLELGQETQYF
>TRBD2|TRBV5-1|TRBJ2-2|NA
TGCGCCAGCAGCCGGGAACTAGCGGTCCCGGCGGGAGAGCTGTTTTTT
CASSRELAVPAGELFF
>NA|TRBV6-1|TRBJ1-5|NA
TGTGCCAGCAGCCAGAGTAGAAGCAATCAGCCCCAGCATTTT
CASSQSRSNQPQHF
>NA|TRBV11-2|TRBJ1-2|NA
TGTGCCAGCAGCGGACTTTCTCTCCACAGGGTAACGGTCGGCTACACCTTC
CASSGLSLHRVTVGYTF
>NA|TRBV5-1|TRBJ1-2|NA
TGCGCCAGCAGCGTATCTATATCCTCCCGGGGGGATCGGAATGGCTACACCTTC
CASSVSISSRGDRNGYTF
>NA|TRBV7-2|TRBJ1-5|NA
TGTGCCAGCAGCTTAGGACCGGGGCCCCAGCATTTT
CASSLGPGPQHF
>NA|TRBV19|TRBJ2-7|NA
TGTGCCAGTAGTCCACGGGCCGGGACGGTCCCCTACGAGCAGTACTTC
CASSPRAGTVPYEQYF
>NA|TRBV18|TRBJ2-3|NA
TGTGCCAGCTCACCTCTGAGAAGCACAGATACGCAGTATTTT
CASSPLRSTDTQYF
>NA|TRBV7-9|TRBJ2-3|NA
TGTGCCAGCAGCTTAGAAAGCGACGGGGTACCATACACAGATACGCAGTATTTT
CASSLESDGVPYTDTQYF
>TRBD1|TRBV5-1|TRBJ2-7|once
TGCGCCAGCAGCTTCTGGACAGGGCCCTCCGAGCAGTACTTC
CASSFWTGPSEQYF
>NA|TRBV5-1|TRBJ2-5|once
TGCGCCAGCAGCTCAATGGGGGAGACCCAGTACTTC
CASSSMGETQYF
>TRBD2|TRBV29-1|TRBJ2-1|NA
TGCAGCGTTGAGGGAGCGGCGGGAGGGCCCTCCTACAATGAGCAGTTCTTC
CSVEGAAGGPSYNEQFF
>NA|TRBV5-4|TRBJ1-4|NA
TGTGCCAGCAGCCCACAGCAAAGTAATGAAAAACTGTTTTTT
CASSPQQSNEKLFF
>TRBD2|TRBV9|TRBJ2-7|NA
TGTGCCAGCAGCGAAGGGACTACCGCCTCCTACGAGCAGTACTTC
CASSEGTTASYEQYF
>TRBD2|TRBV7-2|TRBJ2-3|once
TGTGCCAGCAGCTCCTCCGGGCTAGCGGGCGCGGGCGATACGCAGTATTTT
CASSSSGLAGAGDTQYF